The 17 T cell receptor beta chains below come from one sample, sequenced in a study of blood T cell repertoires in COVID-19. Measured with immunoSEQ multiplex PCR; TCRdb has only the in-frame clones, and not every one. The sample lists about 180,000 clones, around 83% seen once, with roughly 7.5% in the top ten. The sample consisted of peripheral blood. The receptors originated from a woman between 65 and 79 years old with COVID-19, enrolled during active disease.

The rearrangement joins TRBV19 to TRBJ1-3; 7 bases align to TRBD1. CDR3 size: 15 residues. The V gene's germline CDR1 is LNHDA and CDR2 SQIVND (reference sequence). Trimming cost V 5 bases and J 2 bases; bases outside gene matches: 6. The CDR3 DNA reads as TGTGCCAGTAGTGTCCCGAGGGGGCCTGGAAACACCATATATTTT. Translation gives CASSVPRGPGNTIYF. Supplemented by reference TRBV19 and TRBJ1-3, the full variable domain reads DGGITQSPKYLFRKEGQNVTLSCEQNLNHDAMYWYRQDPGQGLRLIYYSQIVNDFQKGDIAEGYSVSREKKESFPLTVTSAQKNPTAFYLCASSVPRGPGNTIYFGEGSWLTVV.

The CDR3 DNA reads TGTGCCAGCAGTAAGGACAGGCTTAGCACAGATACGCAGTATTTT. Protein product: CASSKDRLSTDTQYF. The rearrangement joins TRBV6-5 to TRBJ2-3; 7 bases align to TRBD1. The CDR3 contains 15 residues. The J segment lost 0 bases and the V segment lost 5 bases, leaving 5 bases of the junction unmatched. Germline V lookup: CDR1 MNHEY, CDR2 SVGAGI.

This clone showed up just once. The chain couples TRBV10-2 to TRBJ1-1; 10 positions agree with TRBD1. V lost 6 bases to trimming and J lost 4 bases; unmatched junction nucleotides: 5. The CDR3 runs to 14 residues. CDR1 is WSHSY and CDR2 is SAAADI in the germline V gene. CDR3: CASRRTGGITEAFF. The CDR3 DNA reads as TGCGCCAGCAGAAGGACAGGGGGGATCACTGAAGCTTTCTTT.

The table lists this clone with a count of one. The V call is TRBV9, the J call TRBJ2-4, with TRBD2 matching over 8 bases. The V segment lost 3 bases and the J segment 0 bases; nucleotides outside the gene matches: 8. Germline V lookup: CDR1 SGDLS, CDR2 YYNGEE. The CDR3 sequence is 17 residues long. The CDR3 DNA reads TGTGCCAGCAGCGGACCTACTAGCGGCCAAGCCAAAAACATTCAGTACTTC. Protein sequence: CASSGPTSGQAKNIQYF. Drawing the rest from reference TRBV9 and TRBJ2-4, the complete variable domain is DSGVTQTPKHLITATGQRVTLRCSPRSGDLSVYWYQQSLDQGLQFLIQYYNGEERAKGNILERFSAQQFPDLHSELNLSSLELGDSALYFCASSGPTSGQAKNIQYFGAGTRLSVL.

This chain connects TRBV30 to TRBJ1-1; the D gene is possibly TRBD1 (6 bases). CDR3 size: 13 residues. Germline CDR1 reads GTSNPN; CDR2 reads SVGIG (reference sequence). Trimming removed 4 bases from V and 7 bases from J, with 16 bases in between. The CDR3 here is CAWTKGGRGEAFF. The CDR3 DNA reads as TGTGCCTGGACTAAAGGGGGAAGGGGTGAAGCTTTCTTT.

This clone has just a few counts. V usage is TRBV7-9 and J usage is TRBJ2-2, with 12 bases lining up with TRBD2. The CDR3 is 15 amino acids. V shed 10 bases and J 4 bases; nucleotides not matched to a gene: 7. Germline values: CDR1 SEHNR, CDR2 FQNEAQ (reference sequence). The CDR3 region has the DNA TGTGCCACTTTTCCTAGCGGGAGGGCCACCGGGGAGCTGTTTTTT. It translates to CATFPSGRATGELFF.

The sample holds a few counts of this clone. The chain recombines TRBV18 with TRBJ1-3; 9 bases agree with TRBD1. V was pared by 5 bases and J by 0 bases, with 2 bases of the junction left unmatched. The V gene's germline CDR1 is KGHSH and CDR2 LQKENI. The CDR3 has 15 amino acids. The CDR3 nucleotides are TGTGCCAGCTCAACGACAGGGGGCTCTGGAAACACCATATATTTT. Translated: CASSTTGGSGNTIYF.

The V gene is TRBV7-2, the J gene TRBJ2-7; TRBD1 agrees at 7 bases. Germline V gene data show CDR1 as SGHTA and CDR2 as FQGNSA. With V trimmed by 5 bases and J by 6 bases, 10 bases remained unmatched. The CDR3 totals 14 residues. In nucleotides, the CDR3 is TGTGCCAGCAGCAAACAGGGGCCCCTCTTCGAGCAGTACTTC. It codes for CASSKQGPLFEQYF.

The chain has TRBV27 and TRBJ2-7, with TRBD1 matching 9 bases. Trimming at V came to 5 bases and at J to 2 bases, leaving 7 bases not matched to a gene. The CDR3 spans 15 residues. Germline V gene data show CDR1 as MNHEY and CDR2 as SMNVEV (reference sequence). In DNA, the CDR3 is TGTGCCAGCAGTCCATCCTGGACAGGGGCCTACGAGCAGTACTTC. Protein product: CASSPSWTGAYEQYF.

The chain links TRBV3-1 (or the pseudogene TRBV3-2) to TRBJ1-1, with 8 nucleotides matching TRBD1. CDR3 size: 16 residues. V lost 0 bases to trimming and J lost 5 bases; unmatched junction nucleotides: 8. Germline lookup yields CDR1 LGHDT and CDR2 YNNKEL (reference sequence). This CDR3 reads CASSQEQGVSITEAFF. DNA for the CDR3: TGTGCCAGCAGCCAAGAACAGGGGGTCAGTATTACTGAAGCTTTCTTT.

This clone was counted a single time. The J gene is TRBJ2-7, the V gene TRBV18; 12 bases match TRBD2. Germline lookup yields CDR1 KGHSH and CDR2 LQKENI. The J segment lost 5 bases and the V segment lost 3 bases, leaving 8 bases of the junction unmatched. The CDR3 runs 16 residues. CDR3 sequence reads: CASSPVLAGGPDEQYF. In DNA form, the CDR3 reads TGTGCCAGCTCACCGGTTCTAGCGGGAGGGCCCGACGAGCAGTACTTC.

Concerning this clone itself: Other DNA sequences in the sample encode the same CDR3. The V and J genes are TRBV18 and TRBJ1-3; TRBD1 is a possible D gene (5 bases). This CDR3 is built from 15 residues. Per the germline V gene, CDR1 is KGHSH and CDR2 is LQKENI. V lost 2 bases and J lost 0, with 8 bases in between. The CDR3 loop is CASSPETVSGNTIYF. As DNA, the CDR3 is TGTGCCAGCTCACCAGAGACAGTCTCTGGAAACACCATATATTTT.

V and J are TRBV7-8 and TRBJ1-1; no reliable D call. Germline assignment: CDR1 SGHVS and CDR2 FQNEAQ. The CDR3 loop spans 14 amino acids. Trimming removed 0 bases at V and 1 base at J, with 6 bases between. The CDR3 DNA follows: TGTGCCAGCAGCTTAGCGAACTGGAACACTGAAGCTTTCTTT. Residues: CASSLANWNTEAFF.

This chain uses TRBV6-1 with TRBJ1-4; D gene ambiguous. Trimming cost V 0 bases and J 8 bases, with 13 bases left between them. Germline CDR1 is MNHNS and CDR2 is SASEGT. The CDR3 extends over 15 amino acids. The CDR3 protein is CASSEAGRVGEKLFF. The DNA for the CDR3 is TGTGCCAGCAGTGAAGCCGGGAGGGTGGGGGAAAAACTGTTTTTT.

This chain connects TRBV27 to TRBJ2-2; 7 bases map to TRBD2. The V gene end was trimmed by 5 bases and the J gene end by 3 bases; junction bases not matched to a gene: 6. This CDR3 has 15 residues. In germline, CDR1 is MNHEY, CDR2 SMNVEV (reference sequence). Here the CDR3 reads CASSGGSFDTGELFF. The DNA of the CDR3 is TGTGCCAGCAGTGGCGGGAGTTTTGACACCGGGGAGCTGTTTTTT.

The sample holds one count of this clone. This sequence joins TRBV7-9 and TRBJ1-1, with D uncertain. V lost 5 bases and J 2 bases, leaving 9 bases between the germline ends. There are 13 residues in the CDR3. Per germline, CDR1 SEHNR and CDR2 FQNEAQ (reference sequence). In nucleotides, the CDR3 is TGTGCCAGCAGCGACAACAGAAACACTGAAGCTTTCTTT. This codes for CASSDNRNTEAFF.

As DNA, the CDR3 is TGTGCCAGCAGCCCGGGACAGGGGTCCTACGAGCAGTACTTC. Translation gives CASSPGQGSYEQYF. V usage is TRBV28 and J usage is TRBJ2-7, with 10 nucleotides matching TRBD1. The trim removed 6 bases at V and 1 base at J, leaving 3 bases unmatched. The CDR3 length is 14 residues. Germline values: CDR1 MDHEN, CDR2 SYDVKM.